Listed here are 11 T cell receptor beta chains from one sample, sequenced in a study of blood T cell repertoires in COVID-19. Here immunoSEQ multiplex PCR was the method, and the copy in TCRdb shows in-frame clones only, minus some. The table has 55,000 to 90,000 clones, approximately 84% seen once. The sequenced sample consisted of peripheral blood. The receptors stem from a woman aged 60-70 years with acute or convalescent COVID-19.

The J gene is TRBJ2-7, the V gene TRBV6-5; 8 bases fit TRBD1. The CDR3 is made up of 15 amino acids. Germline V gene sequence: CDR1 MNHEY, CDR2 SVGAGI. The ends lost 6 bases at V and 2 bases at J; junction bases unmatched: 9. This CDR3 is CASRDPDRGAYEQYF. CDR3 nucleotide sequence: TGTGCCAGCAGAGACCCAGACAGGGGCGCCTACGAGCAGTACTTC.

This clone has ten or more counts. The J gene is TRBJ1-1, the V gene TRBV5-1; weak D call: TRBD1 (6 bases). V was clipped by 3 bases and J by 3 bases, with 15 bases between them. The CDR3 covers 15 residues. Looked up from germline, CDR1 is SGHRS and CDR2 is YFSETQ. The CDR3 region has the DNA TGCGCCAGCAGCTCCCAGGGGAGCGGGGACACTGAAGCTTTCTTT. Encoded protein: CASSSQGSGDTEAFF.

The V gene is TRBV10-2, the J gene TRBJ1-2; the D is unclear. CDR1 is WSHSY and CDR2 is SAAADI in the germline V gene. Between the trimmed V and J ends, which lost 2 bases and 6 bases, there was a span of 10 bases. This CDR3 is 13 amino acids long. CDR3 in amino acids: CASSEVAANGYTF. CDR3 bases: TGCGCCAGCAGTGAGGTGGCAGCGAATGGCTACACCTTC.

The count of this clone is one. The genes are TRBV12-3 or TRBV12-4 and TRBJ1-1, with D uncertain. Trimming shortened V by 3 bases and J by 6 bases, and 5 bases separated the two germline ends. The CDR3 sequence is 11 residues long. The CDR3 spells CASSLFSEAFF. CDR3 bases: TGTGCCAGCAGTTTGTTCTCTGAAGCTTTCTTT.

The chain employs TRBV6-4 and TRBJ2-3; D is unresolved. The length of the CDR3 is 13 residues. Germline V CDR1 and CDR2: MRHNA, SNTAGT. V was cut by 4 bases and J by 4 bases, with 9 bases left in between. CDR3 sequence (DNA): TGTGCCAGCAGTGCCGGTTCGGCAGATACGCAGTATTTT. Protein sequence: CASSAGSADTQYF.

The V gene is TRBV7-3, the J gene TRBJ2-2; TRBD2 agrees at 7 bases. The CDR3 extends over 16 amino acids. CDR1 and CDR2 from the germline V gene are SGHTA and FQGTGA. The V and J ends lost 4 bases and 2 bases, in that order; junction bases with no gene match: 7. The CDR3 loop is CASSSYGGSNTGELFF. The CDR3 DNA is TGTGCCAGCAGCTCCTACGGGGGGTCTAACACCGGGGAGCTGTTTTTT. Based on the CDR3 plus reference TRBV7-3 and TRBJ2-2, the full variable domain is GAGVSQTPSNKVTEKGKYVELRCDPISGHTALYWYRQSLGQGPEFLIYFQGTGAADDSGLPNDRFFAVRPEGSVSTLKIQRTERGDSAVYLCASSSYGGSNTGELFFGEGSRLTVL.

This clone turned up a few times. This chain connects TRBV6-1 to TRBJ1-2; TRBD1 is a possible D gene (6 bases). Germline-derived CDR1 and CDR2 are MNHNS and SASEGT. The CDR3 runs to 14 residues. V was cut by 0 bases and J by 6 bases, with 11 bases left in between. The CDR3 nucleotides are TGTGCCAGCAGTGAAGCGCGGGGGGCGCATGGCTACACCTTC. Amino acid sequence: CASSEARGAHGYTF.

V usage is TRBV10-3 and J usage is TRBJ1-1; D not certain. CDR1 ENHRY and CDR2 SYGVKD come from the germline V gene. CDR3 length: 11 amino acids. V was shortened by 4 bases and J by 5 bases, with 5 bases between the two germline ends. The CDR3 DNA follows: TGTGCCATCAGTGCGGGAACTGAAGCTTTCTTT. It encodes CAISAGTEAFF.

The genes are TRBV19 and TRBJ1-6; D remains ambiguous. The germline V gene encodes CDR1 LNHDA and CDR2 SQIVND (reference sequence). CDR3 length: 18 amino acids. Between the trimmed V and J ends, which lost 4 bases and 0 bases, there was a span of 16 bases. The CDR3 sequence is CASSRAGKSSSYNSPLHF. For the CDR3, the DNA is TGTGCCAGTAGTAGAGCGGGAAAATCTAGCTCCTATAATTCACCCCTCCACTTT.

V and J are TRBV6-6 and TRBJ2-7; 8 bases are a match to TRBD1. The junction had 12 bases not matched to a gene; V was cut back by 4 bases and J by 7 bases. CDR1 and CDR2 (germline): MNHNY, SVGAGI (reference sequence). The CDR3 is 15 residues long. The CDR3 spells CASSFAGGAAGEQYF. The CDR3 DNA reads as TGTGCCAGCAGTTTCGCAGGGGGCGCAGCTGGGGAGCAGTACTTC.

The rearrangement joins TRBV7-9 to TRBJ1-1; D is undetermined. Trimming cost V 3 bases and J 1 base, with 12 bases left between them. This CDR3 region has 15 residues. Germline assignment: CDR1 SEHNR and CDR2 FQNEAQ (reference sequence). The DNA of the CDR3 is TGTGCCAGCAGCTTGAGGGCTGGATCGAACACTGAAGCTTTCTTT. It translates to CASSLRAGSNTEAFF.